A single sample gave rise to the 16 T cell receptor beta chains below, sequenced in a study. TCRdb analysed the RT-PCR reads with MiXCR anew, one entry per CDR3 protein. The repertoire holds some 4,000 distinct CDR3 sequences, 34% seen once, with 5.1% in the top ten. Source material: memory CD4+ T cells from salivary gland. The receptors were gathered from a female donor with primary Sjogren's syndrome.

The V call is TRBV20-1, the J call TRBJ2-5; D remains unclear. The V end lost 4 bases, the J end lost 2 bases, and 11 bases lay between the germline ends. The CDR3 is made up of 13 amino acids. Germline CDR1 and CDR2: DFQATT and SNEGSKA (reference sequence). The CDR3 DNA reads TGCAGTGCTATCCGGAACTCTCAAGAGACCCAGTACTTC. It yields the protein CSAIRNSQETQYF.

The chain joins TRBV2 to TRBJ1-1, with D hard to call. Trimming removed 7 bases from V and 1 base from J, with 10 bases in between. This CDR3 contains 13 residues. Germline lookup yields CDR1 SNHLY and CDR2 FYNNEI. CDR3 loop: CASTRNSNTEAFF. The CDR3 DNA follows: TGTGCCAGCACAAGGAATTCGAACACTGAAGCTTTCTTT. Full variable domain (rest looked up from reference TRBV2 and TRBJ1-1): EPEVTQTPSHQVTQMGQEVILRCVPISNHLYFYWYRQILGQKVEFLVSFYNNEISEKSEIFDDQFSVERPDGSNFTLKIRSTKLEDSAMYFCASTRNSNTEAFFGQGTRLTVV.

The genes are TRBV20-1 and TRBJ2-1; TRBD1 is a possible D gene (6 bases). The CDR3 extends over 13 amino acids. V lost 6 bases, J lost 7 bases, and 16 bases lay in between. Germline CDR1 is DFQATT and CDR2 is SNEGSKA (reference sequence). The CDR3 DNA follows: TGCAGTGCCAGCAGCTCTCAGGGGAATGAGCAGTTCTTC. Translation gives CSASSSQGNEQFF.

The V gene is TRBV5-1, the J gene TRBJ2-3; D remains unclear. V was pared by 0 bases and J by 4 bases, with 9 bases between. Germline CDR1 and CDR2: SGHRS and YFSETQ. The CDR3 has 14 residues. The CDR3 nucleotides are TGCGCCAGCAGCTTGGAGGCGAACTCAGATACGCAGTATTTT. Protein sequence: CASSLEANSDTQYF.

This clonotype was seen repeatedly, ten times or more. The chain links TRBV5-1 to TRBJ1-1; unclear D gene. Trimming pared 2 bases from V and 4 bases from J, leaving 15 bases between. This CDR3 is built from 15 residues. Germline loops: CDR1 SGHRS, CDR2 YFSETQ. The CDR3 is CASSLNSLSSTEAFF. As DNA, the CDR3 is TGCGCCAGCAGCTTAAACAGTCTGAGCAGCACTGAAGCTTTCTTT.

This clonotype was recorded many times. CDR3 in DNA: TGTGCCAGCAGAACAGGGGGCGGGGGGTATAGCAATCAGCCCCAGCATTTT. Residues: CASRTGGGGYSNQPQHF. The chain employs TRBV27 and TRBJ1-5, with 9 nucleotides matching TRBD1. Looked up from germline, CDR1 is MNHEY and CDR2 is SMNVEV (reference sequence). The J segment lost 0 bases and the V segment lost 6 bases, leaving 9 bases of the junction unmatched. The CDR3 consists of 17 residues.

In its sample, this clonotype ranks as medium-sized. CDR3 nucleotide sequence: TGTGCCAGCAGCTTAGATCGGGGGGGGTCAGCTTTCTTT. Translating it yields CASSLDRGGSAFF. The chain employs TRBV11-2 and TRBJ1-1; D possibly corresponds to TRBD1 (5 bases). This CDR3 region has 13 residues. Between the trimmed V and J ends, which lost 0 bases and 10 bases, there was a span of 12 bases. Germline CDR1 is SGHAT and CDR2 is FQNNGV.

This clonotype is medium-sized by share. This chain joins TRBV5-1 and TRBJ2-1; TRBD2 matches 10 bases. Germline V gives CDR1 SGHRS, CDR2 YFSETQ. This CDR3 spans 14 amino acids. V was pared by 4 bases and J by 7 bases, with 5 bases of the junction left unmatched. The CDR3 sequence: CASSLIAGGNEQFF. CDR3 coding DNA: TGCGCCAGCAGCCTGATAGCGGGGGGTAATGAGCAGTTCTTC.

The sample holds many counts of this clonotype. This chain uses TRBV2 with TRBJ1-5; TRBD1 matches 11 bases. The junction had 4 bases not matched to a gene; V was cut back by 7 bases and J by 5 bases. This CDR3 comprises 14 residues. Germline loops: CDR1 SNHLY, CDR2 FYNNEI. The CDR3 nucleotides are TGTGCCAGCACCGGACAGGGGGCGGATCAGCCCCAGCATTTT. Its protein product is CASTGQGADQPQHF.

V and J are TRBV7-2 and TRBJ2-5; D gene unclear. The CDR3 consists of 14 residues. Germline-derived CDR1 and CDR2 are SGHTA and FQGNSA. V lost 5 bases and J lost 4, with 14 bases in between. CDR3 sequence (DNA): TGTGCCAGCAGCGCTGAGACGGGTGGAGAGACCCAGTACTTC. It specifies CASSAETGGETQYF.

By sample fraction, this clonotype is large (0.1 to 1%). The chain employs TRBV6-9 and TRBJ1-5; D unclear. Per the germline V gene, CDR1 is MNHGY and CDR2 is SVAAGI. There are 16 residues in the CDR3. With 4 bases removed from V and 1 base from J, the gap between germline ends came to 14 bases. The CDR3 bases are TGTGCCAGCAGTTTTCGGTCCTCTAGCAGCAATCAGCCCCAGCATTTT. Protein sequence: CASSFRSSSSNQPQHF.

By frequency in the sample, this clonotype is medium-sized. This chain uses TRBV20-1 with TRBJ1-5; 9 nucleotides agree with TRBD1. Trimming at V came to 2 bases and at J to 5 bases, leaving 4 bases not matched to a gene. Germline CDR1 DFQATT, CDR2 SNEGSKA (reference sequence). The CDR3 extends over 14 amino acids. The CDR3 here is CSARPGQGHQPQHF. The CDR3, as DNA: TGCAGTGCTAGACCGGGACAGGGCCATCAGCCCCAGCATTTT.

The chain is built from TRBV20-1 and TRBJ2-7, with TRBD2 matching 11 bases. The germline gives CDR1 DFQATT, CDR2 SNEGSKA (reference sequence). The length of the CDR3 is 16 residues. The trim removed 0 bases at V and 2 bases at J, leaving 6 bases unmatched. In nucleotides, the CDR3 is TGCAGTGCTAGAGATCTAGCGGGACTAGCGGCCTACGAGCAGTACTTC. It encodes CSARDLAGLAAYEQYF.

The chain is built from TRBV5-1 and TRBJ2-1; 7 nucleotides match TRBD2. This CDR3 is built from 14 residues. Trimming took 0 bases from V and 12 from J; bases not matched to a gene: 9. The V gene's germline CDR1 is SGHRS and CDR2 YFSETQ. The CDR3 DNA follows: TGCGCCAGCAGCTTGGAGGCGGGGGACGATACGCAGTTCTTC. Translating gives CASSLEAGDDTQFF.

This clonotype is medium-sized (0.01 to 0.1%) by share. The chain employs TRBV29-1 and TRBJ1-5; perhaps TRBD1 as D (5 bases). Germline CDR1 reads SQVTM; CDR2 reads ANQGSEA. V lost 4 bases, J lost 4 bases, and 8 bases lay in between. The CDR3 contains 12 residues. This CDR3 is CSVGGGNQPQHF. The CDR3 coding sequence is TGCAGCGTTGGGGGGGGGAATCAGCCCCAGCATTTT.

The chain combines TRBV6-5 with TRBJ2-1; D is perhaps TRBD1 or TRBD2 (7 bases each). V gave up 5 bases and J gave up 10 bases, with 24 bases separating them. Germline CDR1 reads MNHEY; CDR2 reads SVGAGI. CDR3 length: 16 residues. This CDR3 reads CASSPYGLGGTGEQFF. The CDR3 DNA is TGTGCCAGCAGTCCCTACGGACTAGGGGGCACCGGGGAGCAGTTCTTC.